Shown below are 29 T cell receptor beta chains from a single sample sequenced in a study of blood T cell repertoires in COVID-19 (dated by TCRdb to between 2020 and 2021). The library was made by the immunoSEQ multiplex PCR assay. Held by TCRdb, this immuneACCESS table contains in-frame sequences only and omits some clones. Under half of the omission traces to an unresolved V gene where checked; the cause of the rest is unknown. The sample has 97,000 or so clones on record, about 85% of them singletons. The ten largest clones add up to approximately 5% of the sample. The sequencing sample was made of peripheral blood. These receptors were collected from a woman aged 50 to 60 with COVID-19, enrolled during active disease.

V and J are TRBV6-2 or TRBV6-3 and TRBJ2-7; 8 bases align to TRBD1. Germline lookup yields CDR1 MNHEY and CDR2 SVGEGT. This CDR3 is built from 15 residues. The V gene end was trimmed by 2 bases and the J gene end by 2 bases; junction bases not matched to a gene: 5. CDR3 DNA sequence: TGTGCCAGCAGTTACCCGACAGGGGCGGCCTACGAGCAGTACTTC. The encoded protein is CASSYPTGAAYEQYF.

This chain joins TRBV5-5 and TRBJ1-6; possibly TRBD1 for D (6 bases). CDR1 is SGHKS, CDR2 YYEKEE, per germline (reference sequence). V was cut by 0 bases and J by 7 bases, with 8 bases left in between. The CDR3 sequence is 14 residues long. CDR3 amino acids: CASSLGTANSPLHF. In DNA form, the CDR3 reads TGTGCCAGCAGCTTGGGGACAGCCAATTCACCCCTCCACTTT.

The chain links TRBV7-2 to TRBJ2-1; D is unclear. The CDR3 covers 14 residues. V was pared by 2 bases and J by 7 bases, with 12 bases between. Germline V gene data show CDR1 as SGHTA and CDR2 as FQGNSA. CDR3: CASSLSRLQNEQFF. The DNA of the CDR3 is TGTGCCAGCAGCTTATCGCGACTTCAGAATGAGCAGTTCTTC.

This chain connects TRBV5-1 to TRBJ2-2; TRBD1 matches at 7 bases. The V segment lost 4 bases and the J segment 0 bases; nucleotides outside the gene matches: 12. Germline values: CDR1 SGHRS, CDR2 YFSETQ. There are 18 residues in the CDR3. Here the CDR3 reads CASSTKPTGASNTGELFF. CDR3 coding DNA: TGCGCCAGCAGCACAAAACCCACAGGGGCCTCGAACACCGGGGAGCTGTTTTTT.

The chain has TRBV7-2 and TRBJ2-1; a possible D gene is TRBD2 (6 bases). V was pared by 4 bases and J by 7 bases, with 14 bases between. In germline, CDR1 is SGHTA, CDR2 FQGNSA. The CDR3 spans 14 residues. Here the CDR3 DNA reads TGTGCCAGCAGCTCCGCCCTGGGGACTAATGAGCAGTTCTTC. Its translation is CASSSALGTNEQFF.

The V gene is TRBV28, the J gene TRBJ1-3, with D perhaps matching TRBD1 (6 bases). Trimming took 8 bases from V and 0 from J, leaving 17 bases between them. The CDR3 contains 16 residues. Germline CDR1 MDHEN, CDR2 SYDVKM. CDR3 region: CASLGGGAPSGNTIYF. The CDR3 nucleotides read TGTGCCAGCCTAGGAGGGGGGGCCCCCTCTGGAAACACCATATATTTT. The whole variable domain, remainder taken from reference TRBV28 and TRBJ1-3, is DVKVTQSSRYLVKRTGEKVFLECVQDMDHENMFWYRQDPGLGLRLIYFSYDVKMKEKGDIPEGYSVSREKKERFSLILESASTNQTSMYLCASLGGGAPSGNTIYFGEGSWLTVV.

The V gene is TRBV27, the J gene TRBJ2-1, with TRBD2 identical over 7 bases. J was trimmed by 4 bases and V by 5 bases; bases with no gene match: 5. Germline CDR1 and CDR2: MNHEY and SMNVEV (reference sequence). This CDR3 is 14 amino acids long. The CDR3 sequence: CASSGGAGYNEQFF. CDR3 nucleotides: TGTGCCAGCAGTGGGGGAGCGGGATACAATGAGCAGTTCTTC.

The gene calls are TRBV7-2 and TRBJ2-3; TRBD2 agrees at 8 bases. Per germline, CDR1 SGHTA and CDR2 FQGNSA. The CDR3 contains 14 residues. J lost 5 bases, V lost 4 bases, and 5 bases had no gene match. CDR3 region: CASSSGTRGDTQYF. The CDR3 region has the DNA TGTGCCAGCAGCTCCGGGACTAGAGGAGATACGCAGTATTTT.

The V call is TRBV4-1, the J call TRBJ1-1, with no clear D. CDR3 length: 14 amino acids. V was shortened by 2 bases and J by 1 base, with 8 bases between the two germline ends. Germline CDR1 and CDR2: MGHRA and YSYEKL. The CDR3 sequence is CASSQPRENTEAFF. The CDR3 DNA reads TGCGCCAGCAGCCAACCGAGGGAGAACACTGAAGCTTTCTTT.

The chain couples TRBV10-1 to TRBJ2-6, with 8 bases lining up with TRBD1. CDR3 length: 17 residues. V was clipped by 7 bases and J by 0 bases; unmatched bases: 8. Germline V gene data show CDR1 as WNHNN and CDR2 as SYGVQD (reference sequence). Here the CDR3 reads CASTAGQGGSGANVLTF. CDR3 coding DNA: TGCGCCAGCACTGCAGGACAGGGAGGCTCTGGGGCCAACGTCCTGACTTTC.

Points on this clone: One end of the junction does not line up with germline, which may come from a read error. The chain has TRBV7-7 and TRBJ2-3; TRBD1 matches 9 bases. Germline CDR1 reads SSHAT; CDR2 reads FNYEAQ (reference sequence). This CDR3 is built from 16 residues. CDR3 in amino acids: CASSLANRGPADTQYF. CDR3 DNA: TGTGCTAGCAGCTTAGCCAACAGGGGGCCCGCAGATACGCAGTATTTT.

This clone has a single count. In DNA, the CDR3 is TGCGCCAGCAGCCAAGATGGAGGGGACGGGGAGACCCAGTACTTC. Translation gives CASSQDGGDGETQYF. V usage is TRBV4-3 and J usage is TRBJ2-5, with D perhaps matching TRBD2 (6 bases). V was trimmed by 0 bases and J by 5 bases, leaving 13 bases between them. Germline loops: CDR1 LGHNA, CDR2 YSLEER. The CDR3 length is 15 residues.

The V and J genes are TRBV15 and TRBJ1-1; TRBD1 matches at 7 bases. V gave up 5 bases and J gave up 6 bases; unmatched junction bases: 9. The CDR3 loop spans 14 amino acids. In germline, CDR1 is LNHNV, CDR2 YYDKDF (reference sequence). CDR3 sequence reads: CATSWPPGGSEAFF. The CDR3 nucleotides read TGTGCCACCAGCTGGCCTCCAGGGGGGTCTGAAGCTTTCTTT.

V usage is TRBV7-2 and J usage is TRBJ2-1; D is unresolved. Trimming took 3 bases from V and 8 from J, leaving 8 bases between them. Germline V CDR1 and CDR2: SGHTA, FQGNSA. The CDR3 is made up of 12 amino acids. The CDR3 loop reads CASSFTVDEQFF. The CDR3 DNA follows: TGTGCCAGCAGCTTTACGGTGGATGAGCAGTTCTTC.

The genes are TRBV30 and TRBJ1-1; 7 bases line up with TRBD1. V shed 1 base and J 5 bases; nucleotides not matched to a gene: 1. From germline, CDR1 is GTSNPN and CDR2 SVGIG (reference sequence). There are 12 residues in the CDR3. CDR3: CAWSAGGTEAFF. DNA for the CDR3: TGTGCCTGGAGTGCAGGGGGGACTGAAGCTTTCTTT.

As DNA, the CDR3 is TGTGCCAGCAGTCCCCGGACTAGCGGGTACCCAGAGACCCAGTACTTC. Encoded protein: CASSPRTSGYPETQYF. V is TRBV28 and J is TRBJ2-5, with 11 bases aligning to TRBD2. Germline V gives CDR1 MDHEN, CDR2 SYDVKM. With V trimmed by 5 bases and J by 4 bases, 9 bases remained unmatched. This CDR3 has 16 residues.

CDR3: CASSVAGVADTQYF. The CDR3 DNA sequence: TGCGCCAGCAGTGTAGCGGGGGTGGCAGATACGCAGTATTTT. The chain has TRBV10-1 and TRBJ2-3, with TRBD2 matching 9 bases. This CDR3 spans 14 amino acids. Losses at the gene ends were 4 bases for V and 4 bases for J; bases not matched to a gene: 3. The germline CDR1 and CDR2 sequences are WNHNN and SYGVQD (reference sequence).

This chain joins TRBV4-1 and TRBJ2-3, with 10 bases matching TRBD2. The CDR3 loop spans 16 amino acids. J lost 7 bases, V lost 4 bases, and 11 bases had no gene match. CDR1 MGHRA and CDR2 YSYEKL come from the germline V gene. This CDR3 reads CASSPRFSGGTYTQYF. The CDR3 DNA sequence: TGCGCCAGCAGCCCCCGGTTTAGCGGGGGGACATATACGCAGTATTTT.

The chain links TRBV6-5 to TRBJ2-7; 10 nucleotides agree with TRBD2. V lost 3 bases to trimming and J lost 4 bases; unmatched junction nucleotides: 3. Germline values: CDR1 MNHEY, CDR2 SVGAGI. The CDR3 runs to 14 residues. Here the CDR3 reads CASSYSGGLYEQYF. The CDR3 nucleotides read TGTGCCAGCAGTTATAGCGGGGGGTTGTACGAGCAGTACTTC.

V usage is TRBV7-2 and J usage is TRBJ1-5, with D maybe TRBD1 (5 bases). V lost 2 bases and J lost 7, with 12 bases in between. Germline loops: CDR1 SGHTA, CDR2 FQGNSA. The CDR3 is 14 amino acids. The CDR3 sequence: CASSLFGGGQPQHF. CDR3 sequence (DNA): TGTGCCAGCAGCTTATTTGGGGGAGGGCAGCCCCAGCATTTT. Using reference TRBV7-2 and TRBJ1-5 for the parts outside the CDR3, the full variable domain is GAGVSQSPSNKVTEKGKDVELRCDPISGHTALYWYRQSLGQGLEFLIYFQGNSAPDKSGLPSDRFSAERTGGSVSTLTIQRTQQEDSAVYLCASSLFGGGQPQHFGDGTRLSIL.

The chain uses TRBV19 and TRBJ2-2, with TRBD1 as a possible D gene (5 bases). V lost 7 bases and J lost 2, with 17 bases in between. The CDR3 is 16 amino acids. Germline V gene data show CDR1 as LNHDA and CDR2 as SQIVND (reference sequence). The DNA for the CDR3 is TGTGCCAGTACCGTGGGGCCAAACATAAACACCGGGGAGCTGTTTTTT. Its translation: CASTVGPNINTGELFF.

The chain carries TRBV29-1 and TRBJ2-6; D gene uncertain. The CDR3 extends over 12 amino acids. Germline lookup yields CDR1 SQVTM and CDR2 ANQGSEA. V shed 6 bases and J shed 4 bases, with 7 bases lying between them. The DNA for the CDR3 is TGCAGCGTCGGGTCCGGGGCCAACGTCCTGACTTTC. Protein sequence: CSVGSGANVLTF.

This chain joins TRBV30 and TRBJ1-5; D uncertain. CDR1 and CDR2 (germline): GTSNPN, SVGIG (reference sequence). Trimming stripped 4 bases from V and 0 bases from J, with 7 bases between. The CDR3 is made up of 13 amino acids. Here the CDR3 reads CAWNPNSNQPQHF. The DNA for the CDR3 is TGTGCCTGGAATCCCAATAGCAATCAGCCCCAGCATTTT.

DNA of the CDR3: TGTGCCAGTAGTTTAACAGGGGGCGTCAGATCACCCCTCCACTTT. This encodes CASSLTGGVRSPLHF. The genes are TRBV19 and TRBJ1-6; 9 positions agree with TRBD1. The junction had 9 bases not matched to a gene; V was cut back by 5 bases and J by 10 bases. This CDR3 spans 15 amino acids. Germline V gene lookup returns CDR1 LNHDA and CDR2 SQIVND (reference sequence). Full variable domain (remainder filled in from reference TRBV19 and TRBJ1-6): DGGITQSPKYLFRKEGQNVTLSCEQNLNHDAMYWYRQDPGQGLRLIYYSQIVNDFQKGDIAEGYSVSREKKESFPLTVTSAQKNPTAFYLCASSLTGGVRSPLHFGNGTRLTVT.

This rearrangement joins TRBV11-2 to TRBJ1-1; D is perhaps TRBD1 (5 bases). This CDR3 is built from 15 residues. The germline V and J ends were trimmed by 3 bases and 0 bases, with 11 bases remaining between them. Per germline, CDR1 SGHAT and CDR2 FQNNGV. This CDR3 reads CASSLGGVLNTEAFF. The DNA for the CDR3 is TGTGCCAGCAGCTTGGGGGGAGTTCTGAACACTGAAGCTTTCTTT.

The gene calls are TRBV5-1 and TRBJ2-3, with D possibly being TRBD1 (5 bases). CDR3 length equals 14 residues. The V gene's germline CDR1 is SGHRS and CDR2 YFSETQ. Trimming left V 0 bases short and J 3 bases short, with 8 bases between. The CDR3 coding sequence is TGCGCCAGCAGCTTGGTGGCAGGGACAGATACGCAGTATTTT. Amino acids: CASSLVAGTDTQYF.

The chain joins TRBV12-3 or TRBV12-4 to TRBJ1-6; 8 positions agree with TRBD1. This CDR3 is built from 13 residues. After removal of 6 bases from V and 12 bases from J, the junction contained 7 bases not matched to a gene. The CDR3 loop is CASSPDRDGPLHF. The CDR3 DNA reads TGTGCCAGCAGCCCGGACAGGGACGGACCCCTCCACTTT.

The genes are TRBV6-5 and TRBJ1-3, with D possibly matching TRBD1 (5 bases). This CDR3 contains 13 residues. V lost 6 bases to trimming and J lost 3 bases, with 9 bases between them. CDR1 and CDR2 (germline): MNHEY, SVGAGI. The CDR3 loop is CASRDSYGNTIYF. CDR3 DNA sequence: TGTGCCAGCAGAGACAGCTATGGAAACACCATATATTTT.

The gene calls are TRBV6-5 and TRBJ1-1, with 7 bases identical to TRBD1. The CDR3 consists of 16 residues. Trimming removed 0 bases from V and 7 bases from J; junction bases left unmatched: 11. Germline V gene data show CDR1 as MNHEY and CDR2 as SVGAGI. CDR3 coding DNA: TGTGCCAGCAGTTACTCGAGCCGACAGGGCCCCATTGAAGCTTTCTTT. Amino acid sequence: CASSYSSRQGPIEAFF.